The 11 T cell receptor beta chains given below trace back to one sample, sequenced in a study of blood T cell repertoires in COVID-19. The protocol was immunoSEQ multiplex PCR, while the TCRdb copy is restricted to in-frame clones and leaves out a portion. Of hundreds of thousands of clones listed, roughly 90% are singletons. Sequenced input: peripheral blood. The source of these receptors is a woman aged 45-59 years who had recovered from COVID-19.

The chain has TRBV28 and TRBJ1-2, with TRBD1 matching over 8 bases. The germline V gene encodes CDR1 MDHEN and CDR2 SYDVKM. The CDR3 spans 14 residues. With 8 bases clipped from V and 5 bases from J, the junction kept 10 bases outside the gene matches. Here the CDR3 reads CASVWTGRTYGYTF. As DNA, the CDR3 is TGTGCCAGCGTATGGACAGGGCGGACTTATGGCTACACCTTC.

The rearrangement joins TRBV2 to TRBJ1-3; 7 positions agree with TRBD1. The germline V gene has CDR1 SNHLY and CDR2 FYNNEI. The CDR3 contains 17 residues. The ends lost 6 bases at V and 2 bases at J; junction bases unmatched: 13. The CDR3 sequence: CASSVRGTARTGNTIYF. The CDR3 nucleotides read TGTGCCAGCAGCGTCCGGGGGACAGCTCGCACTGGAAACACCATATATTTT.

The V call is TRBV9, the J call TRBJ2-7; no clear D gene. The CDR3 totals 12 residues. Germline loops: CDR1 SGDLS, CDR2 YYNGEE. V lost 3 bases and J 6 bases, leaving 10 bases between the germline ends. The CDR3 region has the DNA TGTGCCAGCAGCGCCGACGGGTCCGAGCAGTACTTC. Encoded protein: CASSADGSEQYF.

This clone was counted once. The V and J genes are TRBV3-1 (or the pseudogene TRBV3-2) and TRBJ2-5; TRBD2 agrees at 8 bases. This CDR3 region has 18 residues. After removal of 1 base from V and 4 bases from J, the junction contained 14 bases not matched to a gene. Germline V gives CDR1 LGHDT, CDR2 YNNKEL (reference sequence). CDR3 sequence: CASSQGHRERGLGETQYF. DNA for the CDR3: TGTGCCAGCAGCCAAGGTCATCGGGAGCGGGGGCTAGGAGAGACCCAGTACTTC.

This clone was found a few times. Within the sample, other DNA sequences also encode this same CDR3. This rearrangement joins TRBV6-4 to TRBJ2-3; 10 bases match TRBD1. This CDR3 is 14 amino acids long. From germline, CDR1 is MRHNA and CDR2 SNTAGT. V was pared by 3 bases and J by 4 bases, with 1 base of the junction left unmatched. The CDR3 spells CASSEGQGADTQYF. The CDR3 bases are TGTGCCAGCAGTGAAGGACAGGGGGCAGATACGCAGTATTTT.

The rearrangement joins TRBV4-2 to TRBJ2-3, with 7 bases fitting TRBD1. Germline CDR1 and CDR2: LGHNA and YNFKEQ. The CDR3 is 17 amino acids. V trimming: 3 bases; J trimming: 2 bases; junction bases outside the gene matches: 11. The CDR3 DNA sequence: TGTGCCAGCAGCCAGGCTGGAGTGAGGGGGCTCACAGATACGCAGTATTTT. It translates to CASSQAGVRGLTDTQYF.

V and J are TRBV19 and TRBJ1-3; maybe TRBD1 (5 bases). Germline loops: CDR1 LNHDA, CDR2 SQIVND (reference sequence). The CDR3 is made up of 15 amino acids. V lost 4 bases and J lost 1, with 11 bases in between. CDR3 sequence: CASSNIAGSGNTIYF. The CDR3 DNA follows: TGTGCCAGTAGTAATATCGCAGGGTCTGGAAACACCATATATTTT.

This clone has a handful of counts. The gene calls are TRBV6-4 and TRBJ2-3; weak D call: TRBD2 (5 bases). The CDR3 loop spans 15 amino acids. Germline values: CDR1 MRHNA, CDR2 SNTAGT. Between the trimmed V and J ends, which lost 3 bases and 0 bases, there was a span of 10 bases. CDR3 loop: CASSDGGSSTDTQYF. The CDR3, as DNA: TGTGCCAGCAGTGATGGCGGGTCTAGCACAGATACGCAGTATTTT.

The genes are TRBV6-2 or TRBV6-3 and TRBJ2-1, with TRBD2 as a possible D gene (5 bases). Deletions cut 0 bases from V and 8 bases from J, with 17 bases between. This CDR3 has 16 amino acids. Germline V lookup: CDR1 MNHEY, CDR2 SVGEGT. The CDR3 sequence is CASSYSRTRKAHEQFF. The CDR3 DNA reads TGTGCCAGCAGTTACTCCCGCACTAGGAAAGCCCATGAGCAGTTCTTC.

The V gene is TRBV30, the J gene TRBJ2-7, with 9 positions matching TRBD2. V lost 0 bases and J lost 2; bases outside the gene matches: 8. This CDR3 contains 16 residues. Germline V gene data show CDR1 as GTSNPN and CDR2 as SVGIG (reference sequence). CDR3 sequence: CAWSVGLAGYTYEQYF. The CDR3 DNA follows: TGTGCCTGGAGTGTAGGGCTAGCGGGATATACCTACGAGCAGTACTTC. The full variable domain, with the rest looked up from reference TRBV30 and TRBJ2-7, is SQTIHQWPATLVQPVGSPLSLECTVEGTSNPNLYWYRQAAGRGLQLLFYSVGIGQISSEVPQNLSASRPQDRQFILSSKKLLLSDSGFYLCAWSVGLAGYTYEQYFGPGTRLTVT.

The rearrangement uses TRBV7-2 and TRBJ1-1; D call uncertain. With 5 bases removed from V and 1 base from J, the gap between germline ends came to 17 bases. This CDR3 is 16 amino acids long. The germline V gene has CDR1 SGHTA and CDR2 FQGNSA. The CDR3 reads CASSLPVLFKNTEAFF. CDR3 coding DNA: TGTGCCAGCAGCCTACCGGTACTCTTTAAGAACACTGAAGCTTTCTTT.